A selection of T cell receptor beta chains follows, all from one sample in a study of blood T cells in healthy people across ages. TCRdb itself ran the 5' RACE reads through MiXCR, one entry per CDR3 protein. The sample shows 1.8 million or so distinct CDR3 sequences, 39% of them seen only once. Sequenced: blood. Receptors originate from a human donor in good health. The CDR3 runs from the conserved cysteine through the conserved F or W. The D gene is left open where the match is weak. Clone size, where shown, is once, few, many, or a class for clones that have expanded.

CDR3 DNA: TGCAGTGCTAGTGAAGCTAGCTACACCTTC
CDR3 protein: CSASEASYTF
D gene: .
J gene: TRBJ1-2
clone size: once
V gene: TRBV20-1

CDR3 DNA: TGCGCCAGCAGCGTCCAGGGTTTTAATTCACCCCTCCACTTT
CDR3 protein: CASSVQGFNSPLHF
D gene: .
J gene: TRBJ1-6
clone size: .
V gene: TRBV5-1

CDR3 DNA: TGTGCCAGCAGCGGCGGGACAGGGACCGAAAAACTGTTTTTT
CDR3 protein: CASSGGTGTEKLFF
D gene: TRBD1
J gene: TRBJ1-4
clone size: few
V gene: TRBV7-9

CDR3 DNA: TGCAGTGCTAGAGCCCAAGGGGGCACTGGGGCCAACGTCCTGACTTTC
CDR3 protein: CSARAQGGTGANVLTF
D gene: TRBD1
J gene: TRBJ2-6
clone size: many
V gene: TRBV20-1

CDR3 DNA: TGTGCCAGCAGTTTAGTAGGGGAGGGGAGTGGCTACACCTTC
CDR3 protein: CASSLVGEGSGYTF
D gene: .
J gene: TRBJ1-2
clone size: .
V gene: TRBV28

CDR3 DNA: TGTGCCCGAGAAAGACTAGAATACTACGAGCAGTACTTC
CDR3 protein: CARERLEYYEQYF
D gene: .
J gene: TRBJ2-7
clone size: .
V gene: TRBV9

CDR3 DNA: TGCGCCAGCAGCCCCGGGACACGGTACCAAGAGACCCAGTACTTC
CDR3 protein: CASSPGTRYQETQYF
D gene: .
J gene: TRBJ2-5
clone size: .
V gene: TRBV5-1

CDR3 DNA: TGTGCCAGCAGCTCCGAATTCGATGGCTACACCTTC
CDR3 protein: CASSSEFDGYTF
D gene: .
J gene: TRBJ1-2
clone size: .
V gene: TRBV7-6

CDR3 DNA: TGTGCCAGCAGGCCTCAACAGTCCCCGTTAGGCGAGCAGTACTTC
CDR3 protein: CASRPQQSPLGEQYF
D gene: .
J gene: TRBJ2-7
clone size: .
V gene: TRBV12-3/TRBV12-4

CDR3 DNA: TGCAGCGTTGTTGAAGGACTTAAAACCGGACGGGGCTATGGCTACACCTTC
CDR3 protein: CSVVEGLKTGRGYGYTF
D gene: .
J gene: TRBJ1-2
clone size: few
V gene: TRBV29-1

CDR3 DNA: TGTGCCAGCAGCGTAGCTACGGGGGATCTGGGAGAGACCCAGTACTTC
CDR3 protein: CASSVATGDLGETQYF
D gene: .
J gene: TRBJ2-5
clone size: .
V gene: TRBV9

CDR3 DNA: TGTGCCAGCAGCTCAGCCTTGTCGAGGGAGTTCTTC
CDR3 protein: CASSSALSREFF
D gene: .
J gene: TRBJ2-1
clone size: .
V gene: TRBV6-2/TRBV6-3

CDR3 DNA: TGTGCCAGCAACCCGCGGGACAGGTCCTACGAGCAGTACTTC
CDR3 protein: CASNPRDRSYEQYF
D gene: TRBD1
J gene: TRBJ2-7
clone size: .
V gene: TRBV12-3/TRBV12-4

CDR3 DNA: TGTGCCAGCAGTTGGGGACTAACCACAGATACGCAGTATTTT
CDR3 protein: CASSWGLTTDTQYF
D gene: TRBD2
J gene: TRBJ2-3
clone size: .
V gene: TRBV12-3/TRBV12-4

CDR3 DNA: TGTGCCAGCAGTTTACGAGGAGGGATGTACTTC
CDR3 protein: CASSLRGGMYF
D gene: .
J gene: TRBJ2-5
clone size: .
V gene: TRBV12-3/TRBV12-4

CDR3 DNA: TGTGCCATCAGGGACAGGGGGTCGTACGAGCAGTACTTC
CDR3 protein: CAIRDRGSYEQYF
D gene: TRBD1
J gene: TRBJ2-7
clone size: few
V gene: TRBV10-3

CDR3 DNA: TGTGCCAGCAGTCCCATGGAGGGGGTAGAGACCCAGTACTTC
CDR3 protein: CASSPMEGVETQYF
D gene: .
J gene: TRBJ2-5
clone size: .
V gene: TRBV12-3/TRBV12-4

CDR3 DNA: TGTGCCAGCAGCTCCCCAGGTCGGGGAACGGGAAACATTCAGTACTTC
CDR3 protein: CASSSPGRGTGNIQYF
D gene: .
J gene: TRBJ2-4
clone size: .
V gene: TRBV7-9

CDR3 DNA: TGTGCCAGCAGTTCTTTCGGCACCTACGAGCAGTACTTC
CDR3 protein: CASSSFGTYEQYF
D gene: .
J gene: TRBJ2-7
clone size: .
V gene: TRBV6-2/TRBV6-3

CDR3 DNA: TGCGCCAGCAGCCAATTTGGACAGGCGCTCACAGATATGCAGTATTTT
CDR3 protein: CASSQFGQALTDMQYF
D gene: TRBD1
J gene: TRBJ2-3
clone size: .
V gene: TRBV4-1

CDR3 DNA: TGCGCCAGCAGCCAAGGGAGCACCGCTAACTATGGCTACACCTTC
CDR3 protein: CASSQGSTANYGYTF
D gene: .
J gene: TRBJ1-2
clone size: .
V gene: TRBV4-1

CDR3 DNA: TGTGCCAGCAGCGGGACAGAATCACCCCTCCACTTT
CDR3 protein: CASSGTESPLHF
D gene: TRBD1
J gene: TRBJ1-6
clone size: .
V gene: TRBV6-5

CDR3 DNA: TGTGCCAGCAGCCTGAGAAGCTCCGGCTATGGCTACACCTTC
CDR3 protein: CASSLRSSGYGYTF
D gene: .
J gene: TRBJ1-2
clone size: .
V gene: TRBV5-6

CDR3 DNA: TGTGCCAGCAGACCGGGACAGGCTTCAGCCTACGAGCAGTACTTC
CDR3 protein: CASRPGQASAYEQYF
D gene: TRBD1
J gene: TRBJ2-7
clone size: .
V gene: TRBV12-3/TRBV12-4

CDR3 DNA: TGCGCCAGCAGCTATGACGGTGGCAATCAGCCCCAGCATTTT
CDR3 protein: CASSYDGGNQPQHF
D gene: .
J gene: TRBJ1-5
clone size: .
V gene: TRBV5-1

CDR3 DNA: TGTGCCAGCAGCCCCCACCTGGGGGAATCAGATACGCAGTATTTT
CDR3 protein: CASSPHLGESDTQYF
D gene: .
J gene: TRBJ2-3
clone size: .
V gene: TRBV7-2

CDR3 DNA: TGTGCCAGCAGCAACTTCATTAACTATGGCTACACCTTC
CDR3 protein: CASSNFINYGYTF
D gene: .
J gene: TRBJ1-2
clone size: few
V gene: TRBV6-5

CDR3 DNA: TGTGCCAGCAGATCGCAGGGATCCGGCGCTGAAGCTTTCTTT
CDR3 protein: CASRSQGSGAEAFF
D gene: .
J gene: TRBJ1-1
clone size: few
V gene: TRBV5-5

CDR3 DNA: TGTGCCAGCAGCACCCGGACAGGGTCAAGAGACCTACCAGAGACCCAGTACTTC
CDR3 protein: CASSTRTGSRDLPETQYF
D gene: .
J gene: TRBJ2-5
clone size: .
V gene: TRBV21-1

CDR3 DNA: TGTGCCACCAGTGTCGCCGACAGGTCTGGGGCCAACGTCCTGACTTTC
CDR3 protein: CATSVADRSGANVLTF
D gene: .
J gene: TRBJ2-6
clone size: .
V gene: TRBV24-1

CDR3 DNA: TGTACCAGCAGTTTTGCGGACGGGGTATACGAGCAGTACTTC
CDR3 protein: CTSSFADGVYEQYF
D gene: .
J gene: TRBJ2-7
clone size: .
V gene: TRBV6-2/TRBV6-3

CDR3 DNA: TGTGCCAGCAGCTTAAACGGGGGAGCGGTTCAAGAGACCCAGTACTTC
CDR3 protein: CASSLNGGAVQETQYF
D gene: .
J gene: TRBJ2-5
clone size: few
V gene: TRBV7-9

CDR3 DNA: TGCAGTGCTAGAGGGGGACAGGGGAGTTATGAAAAACTGTTTTTT
CDR3 protein: CSARGGQGSYEKLFF
D gene: TRBD1
J gene: TRBJ1-4
clone size: once
V gene: TRBV20-1

CDR3 DNA: TGTGCCAGCAGTTTTTTGGTTGGGACGGGGAATACCAATCAGCCCCAGCATTTT
CDR3 protein: CASSFLVGTGNTNQPQHF
D gene: .
J gene: TRBJ1-5
clone size: few
V gene: TRBV12-3/TRBV12-4

CDR3 DNA: TGTGTCAGCAGGGACAAACCCGACGCTGAAGCTTTCTTT
CDR3 protein: CVSRDKPDAEAFF
D gene: .
J gene: TRBJ1-1
clone size: .
V gene: TRBV6-4

CDR3 DNA: TGTGCCAGCACCGCCCCTTCTGGGGGGCGCGCGGACTATGGCTACACCTTC
CDR3 protein: CASTAPSGGRADYGYTF
D gene: .
J gene: TRBJ1-2
clone size: .
V gene: TRBV2

CDR3 DNA: TGTGCCAGCAGCCTCAGGGGCGATAATTCACTCCTCCACTTT
CDR3 protein: CASSLRGDNSLLHF
D gene: .
J gene: TRBJ1-6
clone size: once
V gene: TRBV6-2/TRBV6-3

CDR3 DNA: TGTGCCAGCAGTCCCGGGGGGTATAATTCACCCCTCCACTTT
CDR3 protein: CASSPGGYNSPLHF
D gene: .
J gene: TRBJ1-6
clone size: .
V gene: TRBV12-3/TRBV12-4

CDR3 DNA: TGTGCCACCAGTGACGACAGGGAGGGCGAGCAGTACTTC
CDR3 protein: CATSDDREGEQYF
D gene: .
J gene: TRBJ2-7
clone size: .
V gene: TRBV24-1

CDR3 DNA: TGTGCCAGCAGTTACTCGGTTTCAGGGAAGGGTGAAGCTTTCTTT
CDR3 protein: CASSYSVSGKGEAFF
D gene: .
J gene: TRBJ1-1
clone size: few
V gene: TRBV6-5

CDR3 DNA: TGTGCCAGCAGCCAAGACGCCGGGGCATTACTGGGCTATGGCTACACCTTC
CDR3 protein: CASSQDAGALLGYGYTF
D gene: .
J gene: TRBJ1-2
clone size: .
V gene: TRBV4-2

CDR3 DNA: TGTGCCAGCAGCCCCACCCAGCGTGATACTAGCACAGATACGCAGTATTTT
CDR3 protein: CASSPTQRDTSTDTQYF
D gene: .
J gene: TRBJ2-3
clone size: few
V gene: TRBV7-2

CDR3 DNA: TGTGCCAGCAGCCGGGGGGCCAATCGGTACAATGAGCAGTTCTTC
CDR3 protein: CASSRGANRYNEQFF
D gene: .
J gene: TRBJ2-1
clone size: .
V gene: TRBV7-2

CDR3 DNA: TGCAGCGTTGAGGGACAGAGTACCTACGAGCAGTACTTC
CDR3 protein: CSVEGQSTYEQYF
D gene: TRBD1
J gene: TRBJ2-7
clone size: .
V gene: TRBV29-1

CDR3 DNA: TGTGCCAGCAGTTACGAACGACGGAACTATGGCTACACCTTC
CDR3 protein: CASSYERRNYGYTF
D gene: .
J gene: TRBJ1-2
clone size: few
V gene: TRBV6-5

CDR3 DNA: TGTGCCAGCAGCCAAGATCGGCGGGGACAGGGTGGAAGGAATGAGCAGTTCTTC
CDR3 protein: CASSQDRRGQGGRNEQFF
D gene: TRBD1
J gene: TRBJ2-1
clone size: .
V gene: TRBV4-2

CDR3 DNA: TGTGCCAGCAGCCCCGTGGGGGCGGACTATGGCTACACCTTC
CDR3 protein: CASSPVGADYGYTF
D gene: .
J gene: TRBJ1-2
clone size: few
V gene: TRBV7-3

CDR3 DNA: TGTGCCAGCAGCCCCCACAGGGGAGGCAATCAGCCCCAGCATTTT
CDR3 protein: CASSPHRGGNQPQHF
D gene: TRBD1
J gene: TRBJ1-5
clone size: few
V gene: TRBV11-2

CDR3 DNA: TGCAGCGTTGGGACAGGGGGAGTTTACGAGCAGTACTTC
CDR3 protein: CSVGTGGVYEQYF
D gene: TRBD1
J gene: TRBJ2-7
clone size: .
V gene: TRBV29-1

CDR3 DNA: TGTGCCAGCAGCGTAGATTCCCCGTCGGGCGAGCAGTACTTC
CDR3 protein: CASSVDSPSGEQYF
D gene: .
J gene: TRBJ2-7
clone size: .
V gene: TRBV9

CDR3 DNA: TGTGCCAGCAGCTTAGGATTGGGACAGGGGGCTTTTGGTGGACTAAAGGAAGCTTTCTTT
CDR3 protein: CASSLGLGQGAFGGLKEAFF
D gene: TRBD1
J gene: TRBJ1-1
clone size: .
V gene: TRBV7-9

CDR3 DNA: TGTGGCAGCAGCTACCGGTCCTGGGAGACCCAGTACTTC
CDR3 protein: CGSSYRSWETQYF
D gene: .
J gene: TRBJ2-5
clone size: .
V gene: TRBV7-3

CDR3 DNA: TGCGCCAGCAGCACTAAGAATAGTCAGGGAGCGGTTAATGAAAAACTGTTTTTT
CDR3 protein: CASSTKNSQGAVNEKLFF
D gene: .
J gene: TRBJ1-4
clone size: .
V gene: TRBV4-3

CDR3 DNA: TGTGCCAGCAGTCCCGACTGGAATCTAAGTTATGGCTACACCTTC
CDR3 protein: CASSPDWNLSYGYTF
D gene: .
J gene: TRBJ1-2
clone size: .
V gene: TRBV27